The clone carrying this T cell receptor beta chain was counted many times. Its antigen is not identified. V was clipped by 5 bases and J by 3 bases, with 8 bases between them. The CDR3 is made up of 13 amino acids. CDR1 and CDR2 from the germline V gene are SGHKS and YYEKEE (reference sequence). This specimen comes from a study of T cells after yellow fever vaccination. TCRdb passed the 5' RACE reads through MiXCR, listing each CDR3 protein once. This sample has 250,000 or so distinct CDR3 sequences, with about 3.7% found just once. Broader study findings: Most clones from primary vaccination resurfaced after the booster (approximately 97% CD4, about 91% CD8). Of the clonotypes, a small share occurred in both CD4 and CD8 compartments.

Sequenced material: PBMCs, taken 15 days after the yellow fever booster vaccination. This sequence originates from a man aged 18 to 30 who received the YFV17D yellow fever vaccine. The genes are TRBV5-5 and TRBJ2-2; D unclear. In DNA form, the CDR3 reads TGTGCCAGCAGTCTAACTTACACCGGGGAGCTGTTTTTT. Translation: CASSLTYTGELFF.